One T cell receptor beta chain is described in this entry. CDR1 is KGHSH, CDR2 LQKENI, per germline. CDR3 length: 15 residues. J gave up 2 bases and V 3 bases, and 5 bases lay outside the gene matches. The sample is drawn from a study of response to subunit inactivated influenza vaccine. TCRdb called the RT-PCR reads again in MiXCR, with one record for every CDR3 protein. This sample has fewer than 750,000 distinct CDR3 sequences, with around 15% found just once. The sample in question was PBMCs from blood, obtained roughly 12 days after vaccination. The rearrangement uses TRBV18 and TRBJ2-5, with TRBD1 matching over 8 bases. This clonotype was obtained from a man aged 50 or older who received an inactivated influenza vaccine. CDR3 in DNA: TGTGCCAGCTCACCGAGGACAGGGTCTCAAGAGACCCAGTACTTC. Translation gives CASSPRTGSQETQYF.